The T cell receptor beta chain under discussion was sequenced for a study of blood T cell repertoires in COVID-19. Study background: Acute and convalescent COVID-19 specimens originated in the United States, Italy and Spain. Sample material is recorded as cDNA or gDNA derived from T cells, B-cell-depleted T cells, or PBMCs.

This CDR3 comprises 16 residues. The germline V gene encodes CDR1 MNHEY and CDR2 SVGEGT. V dropped 2 bases and J dropped 5 bases, with 15 bases sitting between them. Study processing details: Using reference gene primer amplification, nucleated cell counts were estimated. Only in-frame clones appear in the TCRdb table, and some are missing; sequencing was by immunoSEQ multiplex PCR. V and J calls plus clone size are reproduced from that table; the DNA served to infer D and trimming. The sample has fewer than 200,000 clones; around 88% are singletons. V usage is TRBV6-2 or TRBV6-3 and J usage is TRBJ2-2; D is undetermined. The sequence came from a woman in her 70s who had recovered from COVID-19. Material: peripheral blood. In nucleotides, the CDR3 is TGTGCCAGCAGTTACGGGTTCGAGGCGGTAACCGGGGAGCTGTTTTTT. As protein: CASSYGFEAVTGELFF.